These T cell receptor beta chains were read from a single sample in a study of blood T cell repertoires in COVID-19. Sequencing used immunoSEQ multiplex PCR; TCRdb keeps in-frame clones, though not all of them. The profile shows 25,000 or so clones, approximately 86% of them singletons. Sequenced input: peripheral blood. The receptors derive from a human donor with acute or convalescent COVID-19. The donor label of this sample is uncertain. Each CDR3 is given with its conserved first and last residue. A D gene is named only where the DNA matches it firmly. Clone size is given for some rows only: seen once, a few or many times, or a class if the clone is expanded.

size,V,J,D,CDR3,DNA
medium-sized,TRBV5-4,TRBJ1-5,.,CASSLGGRGSNQPQHF,TGTGCCAGCAGCCTCGGTGGGAGGGGTAGCAATCAGCCCCAGCATTTT
.,TRBV6-5,TRBJ2-3,.,CASSVGTDTQYF,TGTGCCAGCTCGGTGGGCACAGATACGCAGTATTTT
once,TRBV30,TRBJ1-5,.,CAWSGQRNQPQHF,TGTGCCTGGAGTGGACAGCGCAATCAGCCCCAGCATTTT
.,TRBV7-9,TRBJ1-6,.,CASSLALRGLENSPLHF,TGTGCCAGCAGCTTAGCGTTAAGAGGACTGGAGAATTCACCCCTCCACTTT
once,TRBV2,TRBJ2-3,TRBD2,CASSLTSGGTSTDTQYF,TGTGCCAGCAGCTTGACTAGCGGGGGGACTAGCACAGATACGCAGTATTTT
.,TRBV19,TRBJ1-2,.,CASSSHRGFYGYTF,TGTGCCAGTAGTTCCCACCGAGGATTCTATGGCTACACCTTC
.,TRBV6-6,TRBJ1-4,.,CASSYSGGSNEKLFF,TGTGCCAGCAGTTACTCGGGGGGATCTAATGAAAAACTGTTTTTT
.,TRBV15,TRBJ2-7,.,CATSSAAGGPSSYEQYF,TGTGCCACCAGCAGCGCAGCTGGCGGGCCTAGCTCCTACGAGCAGTACTTC
once,TRBV9,TRBJ2-1,TRBD2,CASSPRAGNSYNEQFF,TGTGCCAGCAGCCCTAGAGCGGGAAATTCCTACAATGAGCAGTTCTTC
.,TRBV19,TRBJ2-7,TRBD1,CASRPTGTGGLYEQYF,TGTGCCAGTAGGCCCACCGGGACAGGGGGCCTCTACGAGCAGTACTTC
.,TRBV6-5,TRBJ2-1,TRBD2,CASSTGTSGLEQFF,TGTGCCAGCAGTACCGGGACTAGCGGACTAGAGCAGTTCTTC
.,TRBV11-2,TRBJ2-7,.,CASSLSDGTSDEQYF,TGTGCCAGCAGCTTGAGTGACGGGACTTCTGACGAGCAGTACTTC
.,TRBV10-3,TRBJ2-6,.,CAISTNTGGSGANVLTF,TGTGCCATCAGTACCAACACTGGCGGCTCTGGGGCCAACGTCCTGACTTTC
.,TRBV11-3,TRBJ2-7,TRBD2,CASSFVSSGRQGSSYEQYF,TGTGCCAGCAGCTTCGTTTCTAGCGGGAGACAGGGGAGCTCCTACGAGCAGTACTTC
.,TRBV5-1,TRBJ2-4,TRBD1,CASSQRTGTLIGNIQYF,TGCGCCAGCAGCCAACGGACAGGGACGTTAATCGGGAACATTCAGTACTTC
.,TRBV7-9,TRBJ2-5,.,CASSLAGAETQYF,TGTGCCAGCAGCTTAGCAGGGGCAGAGACCCAGTACTTC
.,TRBV2,TRBJ2-1,.,CASSDREGTLGDEQFF,TGTGCCAGCAGTGATAGGGAGGGGACACTTGGGGATGAGCAGTTCTTC
.,TRBV6-6,TRBJ1-2,TRBD1,CASSLIQGAAYGYTF,TGTGCCAGCAGTTTGATACAGGGGGCGGCCTATGGCTACACCTTC
.,TRBV7-2,TRBJ2-7,TRBD1,CASSPRTGGNEQYF,TGTGCCAGCAGCCCGCGGACAGGGGGCAACGAGCAGTACTTC
.,TRBV7-2,TRBJ1-6,TRBD1,CASSSLWDRDNSPLHF,TGTGCCAGCAGCTCTCTCTGGGACAGAGATAATTCACCCCTCCACTTT
few,TRBV30,TRBJ1-5,TRBD1,CAWSPTGLNQPQHF,TGTGCCTGGAGCCCGACAGGGTTAAATCAGCCCCAGCATTTT
.,TRBV12-3/TRBV12-4,TRBJ2-1,.,CASSSGAGNEQFF,TGTGCCAGCAGTTCAGGGGCGGGCAATGAGCAGTTCTTC
.,TRBV10-3,TRBJ2-7,TRBD2,CAISQGGPGGNEQYF,TGTGCCATCAGCCAAGGTGGCCCGGGGGGGAACGAGCAGTACTTC
once,TRBV18,TRBJ2-2,.,CASSPELQNTGELFF,TGTGCCAGCTCACCAGAGCTCCAGAACACCGGGGAGCTGTTTTTT
.,TRBV7-7,TRBJ2-1,TRBD2,CASSLGSGGDNEQFF,TGTGCCAGCAGCTTAGGAAGCGGGGGCGACAATGAGCAGTTCTTC
once,TRBV25-1,TRBJ1-4,.,CASSELRATNEKLFF,TGTGCCAGCAGTGAATTGAGAGCAACTAATGAAAAACTGTTTTTT
.,TRBV6-5,TRBJ2-1,.,CASSYSIIVRGTEQFF,TGTGCCAGCAGTTACTCGATCATAGTTCGGGGGACGGAGCAGTTCTTC
.,TRBV7-3,TRBJ2-1,TRBD2,CASSPPRGGRYNEQFF,TGTGCCAGCAGCCCGCCCCGTGGCGGGAGGTACAATGAGCAGTTCTTC
once,TRBV7-3,TRBJ2-1,TRBD2,CASSQGAGGYNEQFF,TGTGCCAGCAGCCAAGGAGCGGGGGGCTACAATGAGCAGTTCTTC
.,TRBV7-3,TRBJ2-3,.,CASSLEGGGTDTQYF,TGTGCCAGCAGCTTAGAGGGAGGAGGCACAGATACGCAGTATTTT
.,TRBV5-1,TRBJ2-7,.,CASSFWGEDYEQYF,TGCGCCAGCAGCTTTTGGGGGGAAGACTACGAGCAGTACTTC
.,TRBV5-1,TRBJ1-4,.,CASSLGSRLYGEKLFF,TGCGCCAGCAGCTTGGGCTCCCGGTTGTACGGGGAAAAACTGTTTTTT
.,TRBV19,TRBJ1-5,.,CASSINLVTLGNQPQHF,TGTGCCAGTAGTATAAATTTGGTGACACTAGGAAATCAGCCCCAGCATTTT
.,TRBV29-1,TRBJ2-5,.,CSGTGTERLAQYF,TGCAGCGGCACCGGGACTGAAAGGTTGGCCCAGTACTTC
.,TRBV7-2,TRBJ1-6,.,CASSLQGYNSPLHF,TGTGCCAGCAGCTTGCAGGGCTATAATTCACCCCTCCACTTT
.,TRBV18,TRBJ1-1,.,CASSPSSNTEAFF,TGTGCCAGCTCACCGTCCTCGAACACTGAAGCTTTCTTT
.,TRBV7-2,TRBJ1-4,.,CASSLLGGAEKLFF,TGTGCCAGCAGCCTACTGGGGGGTGCCGAAAAACTGTTTTTT
.,TRBV2,TRBJ1-2,.,CASSEGGGANYGYTF,TGTGCCAGCAGTGAAGGTGGAGGTGCTAACTATGGCTACACCTTC
.,TRBV27,TRBJ2-3,TRBD2,CASSSGTSGSNADTQYF,TGTGCCAGCAGTTCAGGGACTAGCGGGAGTAACGCGGATACGCAGTATTTT
.,TRBV6-1,TRBJ2-7,TRBD1,CASSFRDREEEQYF,TGTGCCAGCAGTTTCCGGGACAGGGAGGAAGAGCAGTACTTC
.,TRBV24-1,TRBJ2-5,.,CATRRTRPGETQYF,TGTGCCACCCGACGGACCCGCCCAGGGGAGACCCAGTACTTC
.,TRBV7-2,TRBJ2-3,TRBD1,CASSRDRAADTQYF,TGTGCCAGCAGTCGGGACAGGGCTGCAGATACGCAGTATTTT
.,TRBV7-2,TRBJ1-5,.,CASSAVGRNQPQHF,TGTGCCAGCAGCGCGGTGGGTCGCAATCAGCCCCAGCATTTT
.,TRBV7-8,TRBJ2-7,TRBD1,CASSSWAIGTGETYEQYF,TGTGCCAGCAGCTCTTGGGCGATAGGGACAGGGGAGACCTACGAGCAGTACTTC
.,TRBV10-2,TRBJ2-3,TRBD1,CASRQGPHNLASTDTQYF,TGCGCCAGCAGACAGGGGCCGCATAACCTTGCTAGCACAGATACGCAGTATTTT